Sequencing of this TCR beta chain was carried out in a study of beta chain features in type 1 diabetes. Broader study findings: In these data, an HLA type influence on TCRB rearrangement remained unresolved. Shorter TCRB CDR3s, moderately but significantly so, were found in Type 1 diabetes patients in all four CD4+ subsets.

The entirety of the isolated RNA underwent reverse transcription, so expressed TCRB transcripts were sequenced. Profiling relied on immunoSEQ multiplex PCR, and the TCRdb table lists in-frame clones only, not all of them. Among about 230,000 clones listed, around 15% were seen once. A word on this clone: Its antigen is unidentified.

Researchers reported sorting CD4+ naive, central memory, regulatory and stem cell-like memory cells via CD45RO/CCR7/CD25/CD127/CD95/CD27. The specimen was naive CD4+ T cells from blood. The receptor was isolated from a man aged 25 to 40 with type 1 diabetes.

The CDR3 region is CAHGDTQYF. CDR3 nucleotides: TGTGCCCACGGGGATACGCAGTATTTT. This chain connects TRBV28 to TRBJ2-3, with D unclear. Germline V gene sequence: CDR1 MDHEN, CDR2 SYDVKM. Trimming stripped 11 bases from V and 6 bases from J, with 6 bases between. The CDR3 is 9 amino acids.